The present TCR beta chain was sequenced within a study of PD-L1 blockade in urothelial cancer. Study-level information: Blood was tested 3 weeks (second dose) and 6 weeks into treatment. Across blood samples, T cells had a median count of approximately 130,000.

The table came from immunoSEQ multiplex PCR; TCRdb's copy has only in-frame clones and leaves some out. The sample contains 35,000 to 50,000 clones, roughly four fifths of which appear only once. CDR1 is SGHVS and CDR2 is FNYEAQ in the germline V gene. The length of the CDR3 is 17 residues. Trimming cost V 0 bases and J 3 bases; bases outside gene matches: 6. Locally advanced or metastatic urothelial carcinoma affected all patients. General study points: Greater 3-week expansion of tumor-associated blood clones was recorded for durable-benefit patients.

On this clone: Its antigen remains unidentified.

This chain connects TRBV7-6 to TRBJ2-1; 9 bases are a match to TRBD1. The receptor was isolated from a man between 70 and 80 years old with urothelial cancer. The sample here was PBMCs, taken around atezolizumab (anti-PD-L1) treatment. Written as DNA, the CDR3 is TGTGCCAGCAGCTTAGCCAGGGACAGGGACTACTACAATGAGCAGTTCTTC. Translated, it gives CASSLARDRDYYNEQFF.